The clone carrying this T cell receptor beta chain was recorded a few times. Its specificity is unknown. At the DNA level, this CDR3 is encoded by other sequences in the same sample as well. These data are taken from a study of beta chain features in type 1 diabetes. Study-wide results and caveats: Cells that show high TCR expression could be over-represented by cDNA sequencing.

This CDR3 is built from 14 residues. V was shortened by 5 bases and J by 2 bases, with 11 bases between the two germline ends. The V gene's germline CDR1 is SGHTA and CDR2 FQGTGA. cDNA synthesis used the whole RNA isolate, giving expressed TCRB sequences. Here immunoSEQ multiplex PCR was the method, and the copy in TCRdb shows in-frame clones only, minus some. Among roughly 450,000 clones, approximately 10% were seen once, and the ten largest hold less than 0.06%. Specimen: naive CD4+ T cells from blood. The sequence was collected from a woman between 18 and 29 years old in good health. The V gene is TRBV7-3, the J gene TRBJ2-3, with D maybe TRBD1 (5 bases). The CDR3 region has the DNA TGTGCCAGCAGCCTAGACAGAGCCACAGATACGCAGTATTTT. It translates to CASSLDRATDTQYF.